The 9 T cell receptor beta chains given below trace back to one sample, sequenced in a study of OX40 agonist ivuxolimab in advanced cancers. The table came from immunoSEQ multiplex PCR; TCRdb's copy has only in-frame clones and leaves some out. The sample carries around 40,000 clones, roughly 90% recorded once. The sequencing used CD4+ or CD8+ T cells sorted from blood, collected in a trial of the OX40 agonist ivuxolimab. The receptors stem from an adult with an advanced solid tumor such as melanoma, head and neck, liver or kidney cancer.

The chain carries TRBV9 and TRBJ1-2; no clear D. CDR3 length: 14 amino acids. Germline V gives CDR1 SGDLS, CDR2 YYNGEE. Deletions cut 0 bases from V and 8 bases from J, with 14 bases between. This CDR3 is CASSVGEGITGYTF. The CDR3 DNA follows: TGTGCCAGCAGCGTAGGTGAAGGGATAACCGGCTACACCTTC.

The chain is built from TRBV28 and TRBJ2-7, with TRBD2 matching 13 bases. Germline CDR1 MDHEN, CDR2 SYDVKM. This CDR3 has 13 residues. V shed 6 bases, J shed 6 bases, and the junction held 2 bases outside the gene matches. The chain's CDR3 is CASSGLAGVEQYF. CDR3 in DNA: TGTGCCAGCAGCGGACTAGCGGGAGTCGAGCAGTACTTC.

The CDR3 region has the DNA TGTGCCAGTAGTAGCAATTTGGACCGCCCTAGGAATGAGCAGTTCTTC. Translated, it gives CASSSNLDRPRNEQFF. The genes are TRBV19 and TRBJ2-1; D is undetermined. The CDR3 is 16 residues long. V lost 4 bases to trimming and J lost 7 bases, with 20 bases between them. CDR1 is LNHDA and CDR2 is SQIVND in the germline V gene (reference sequence).

The chain links TRBV10-3 to TRBJ2-7; D remains unclear. Germline V gene data show CDR1 as ENHRY and CDR2 as SYGVKD. The CDR3 has 16 amino acids. V lost 7 bases and J lost 0, with 19 bases in between. The CDR3: CAIKLRPGISSYEQYF. In nucleotides, the CDR3 is TGTGCCATCAAACTGAGGCCGGGTATAAGCTCCTACGAGCAGTACTTC.

The chain carries TRBV4-3 and TRBJ1-3; weak D call: TRBD1 (5 bases). With 0 bases removed from V and 1 base from J, the gap between germline ends came to 16 bases. CDR3 length: 18 residues. Germline loops: CDR1 LGHNA, CDR2 YSLEER. CDR3: CASSQDWKGRASGNTIYF. DNA of the CDR3: TGCGCCAGCAGCCAAGATTGGAAAGGCAGGGCTTCTGGAAACACCATATATTTT.

V and J are TRBV5-1 and TRBJ2-7; TRBD1 matches at 8 bases. CDR1 SGHRS and CDR2 YFSETQ come from the germline V gene. Trimming removed 2 bases from V and 2 bases from J; junction bases left unmatched: 3. This CDR3 is built from 14 residues. The CDR3 DNA reads TGCGCCAGCAGCTTAAGACAGGGGACCTACGAGCAGTACTTC. Encoded protein: CASSLRQGTYEQYF.

The chain recombines TRBV6-5 with TRBJ1-1; D remains ambiguous. V was cut by 3 bases and J by 1 base, with 6 bases left in between. Germline CDR1 MNHEY, CDR2 SVGAGI. The CDR3 has 13 residues. The CDR3 spells CASSYPGNTEAFF. Here the CDR3 DNA reads TGTGCCAGCAGTTATCCGGGGAACACTGAAGCTTTCTTT.

CDR3 sequence: CASSLGTSSYEQYF. CDR3 sequence (DNA): TGTGCCAGCAGTTTAGGGACTAGCTCCTACGAGCAGTACTTC. The chain uses TRBV28 and TRBJ2-7, with 8 bases identical to TRBD2. The V segment lost 2 bases and the J segment 0 bases; nucleotides outside the gene matches: 0. Germline V lookup: CDR1 MDHEN, CDR2 SYDVKM. This CDR3 is 14 amino acids long.

This chain connects TRBV7-9 to TRBJ2-1; the D gene is possibly TRBD1 (5 bases). The V end lost 6 bases, the J end lost 9 bases, and 12 bases lay between the germline ends. This CDR3 comprises 12 residues. Germline V gives CDR1 SEHNR, CDR2 FQNEAQ (reference sequence). CDR3 loop: CASSRGSGEQFF. The CDR3 nucleotides are TGTGCCAGCAGTAGGGGTTCGGGTGAGCAGTTCTTC.